The 30 T cell receptor beta chains presented below share a single source sample, sequenced in a study of T cell clones after liver transplantation. Method: immunoSEQ multiplex PCR; TCRdb's copy keeps in-frame clones and lacks some. Of roughly 53,000 clones listed, roughly 71% are singletons. The source was CD4+ T cells from blood, collected at the 22-month timepoint. Receptors were obtained from a human patient who received a liver transplant. Some T cells may trace back to the graft donor.

The rearrangement links TRBV6-6 to TRBJ1-1; D might be TRBD1 (5 bases). V was pared by 0 bases and J by 2 bases, with 10 bases between. The germline V gene encodes CDR1 MNHNY and CDR2 SVGAGI (reference sequence). The CDR3 totals 15 residues. This chain's CDR3 is CASSYSETVNTEAFF. Written as DNA, the CDR3 is TGTGCCAGCAGTTACTCTGAGACAGTAAACACTGAAGCTTTCTTT.

V is TRBV5-4 and J is TRBJ2-7; a possible D gene is TRBD1 (6 bases). Trimming took 2 bases from V and 0 from J, leaving 12 bases between them. The CDR3 is 15 residues long. CDR1 and CDR2 (germline): SGHNT, YYREEE (reference sequence). For the CDR3, the DNA is TGTGCCAGCAGCTTTTCCGGGACACCCTCCTACGAGCAGTACTTC. Translated, it gives CASSFSGTPSYEQYF.

The chain links TRBV4-1 to TRBJ2-5; 7 bases are a match to TRBD1. The CDR3 is made up of 16 amino acids. V lost 1 base and J lost 5; bases outside the gene matches: 10. In germline, CDR1 is MGHRA, CDR2 YSYEKL. The CDR3 DNA sequence: TGCGCCAGCAGCCAAGTGGTTAGGGGGCGAGGTGAGACCCAGTACTTC. It codes for CASSQVVRGRGETQYF.

The rearrangement links TRBV5-4 to TRBJ2-3; TRBD1 matches 9 bases. The CDR3 loop spans 14 amino acids. After removal of 1 base from V and 5 bases from J, the junction contained 2 bases not matched to a gene. The germline V gene encodes CDR1 SGHNT and CDR2 YYREEE (reference sequence). The CDR3 bases are TGTGCCAGCAGCTTGTACAGGGGGCAAGATACGCAGTATTTT. It yields the protein CASSLYRGQDTQYF.

The chain has TRBV6-5 and TRBJ2-5, with D possibly matching TRBD1 (6 bases). CDR1 MNHEY and CDR2 SVGAGI come from the germline V gene. This CDR3 has 15 amino acids. V lost 5 bases, J lost 1 base, and 14 bases lay in between. The CDR3 sequence is CASSTFTGTQETQYF. The CDR3 region has the DNA TGTGCCAGCAGTACGTTCACAGGGACCCAAGAGACCCAGTACTTC.

V is TRBV6-1 and J is TRBJ1-5; unclear D gene. The CDR3 has 13 residues. Germline V gene data show CDR1 as MNHNS and CDR2 as SASEGT. V lost 4 bases to trimming and J lost 0 bases, with 4 bases between them. The CDR3 loop reads CASSGDSNQPQHF. The CDR3 DNA follows: TGTGCCAGCAGTGGGGATAGCAATCAGCCCCAGCATTTT.

Only one count was recorded for this clone. The rearrangement links TRBV25-1 to TRBJ2-3; the match to TRBD2 covers 7 bases. With 5 bases clipped from V and 1 base from J, the junction kept 0 bases outside the gene matches. Germline CDR1 MGHDK, CDR2 SYGVNS. The length of the CDR3 is 13 residues. CDR3: CASSRGGTDTQYF. DNA of the CDR3: TGTGCCAGCAGTCGGGGGGGCACAGATACGCAGTATTTT.

The genes are TRBV19 and TRBJ2-5; D is undetermined. Trimming pared 4 bases from V and 1 base from J, leaving 19 bases between. From germline, CDR1 is LNHDA and CDR2 SQIVND (reference sequence). The length of the CDR3 is 17 residues. DNA of the CDR3: TGTGCCAGTAGTACCGCAAGTGCACCTACTACCCAAGAGACCCAGTACTTC. Protein sequence: CASSTASAPTTQETQYF.

The chain has TRBV11-2 and TRBJ1-1; D call uncertain. This CDR3 has 15 amino acids. The V and J ends lost 1 base and 1 base respectively, with 10 bases between them. CDR1 is SGHAT and CDR2 is FQNNGV in the germline V gene. CDR3 sequence: CASSLGEVGNTEAFF. The CDR3 region has the DNA TGTGCCAGCAGCTTAGGGGAGGTGGGGAACACTGAAGCTTTCTTT.

The chain combines TRBV6-1 with TRBJ1-2; TRBD1 matches at 9 bases. This CDR3 region has 15 residues. V was clipped by 6 bases and J by 4 bases; unmatched bases: 9. Looked up from germline, CDR1 is MNHNS and CDR2 is SASEGT. CDR3 protein: CASSRSQGALYGYTF. CDR3 DNA: TGTGCCAGCAGCCGTTCACAGGGGGCCCTCTATGGCTACACCTTC.

J is TRBJ1-1 and V is TRBV18; 7 positions match TRBD1. With V trimmed by 8 bases and J by 0 bases, 3 bases remained unmatched. Germline values: CDR1 KGHSH, CDR2 LQKENI. The CDR3 covers 13 residues. CDR3 protein: CASGTVMNTEAFF. The CDR3 DNA is TGTGCCAGCGGGACAGTAATGAACACTGAAGCTTTCTTT.

The chain joins TRBV6-4 to TRBJ1-1; D gene uncertain. The germline V gene encodes CDR1 MRHNA and CDR2 SNTAGT. This CDR3 has 13 residues. The germline V and J ends were trimmed by 5 bases and 4 bases, with 11 bases remaining between them. CDR3 nucleotides: TGTGCCAGCAGTCCCTCTTTCGGCACTGAAGCTTTCTTT. Encoded protein: CASSPSFGTEAFF.

The CDR3 DNA follows: TGTGCCAGCAGTTACGGACTAGCGGGGACGGACGAGCAGTTCTTC. As protein: CASSYGLAGTDEQFF. V usage is TRBV6-6 and J usage is TRBJ2-1; TRBD2 matches at 12 bases. Germline values: CDR1 MNHNY, CDR2 SVGAGI (reference sequence). The J segment lost 10 bases and the V segment lost 2 bases, leaving 6 bases of the junction unmatched. This CDR3 has 15 amino acids.

This clone was observed a few times. This rearrangement joins TRBV11-3 to TRBJ2-5, with 10 bases identical to TRBD2. Losses at the gene ends were 5 bases for V and 4 bases for J; bases not matched to a gene: 10. The CDR3 is 16 amino acids. Germline CDR1 reads SGHNT; CDR2 reads YENEEA. This CDR3 reads CASSKGLAEGGETQYF. For the CDR3, the DNA is TGTGCCAGCAGCAAAGGACTAGCGGAAGGGGGAGAGACCCAGTACTTC. Full variable domain (rest looked up from reference TRBV11-3 and TRBJ2-5): EAGVVQSPRYKIIEKKQPVAFWCNPISGHNTLYWYLQNLGQGPELLIRYENEEAVDDSQLPKDRFSAERLKGVDSTLKIQPAELGDSAVYLCASSKGLAEGGETQYFGPGTRLLVL.

J is TRBJ2-1 and V is TRBV28; D is possibly TRBD2 (5 bases). The CDR3 is 16 residues long. V was pared by 9 bases and J by 4 bases, with 22 bases between. Germline V CDR1 and CDR2: MDHEN, SYDVKM. CDR3 amino acids: CASSPGGWRSYNEQFF. The CDR3 bases are TGTGCCAGTTCCCCTGGTGGGTGGAGGAGTTACAATGAGCAGTTCTTC.

The table lists this clone with a few counts. J is TRBJ1-2 and V is TRBV2; D possibly corresponds to TRBD1 (6 bases). V was trimmed by 6 bases and J by 8 bases, leaving 19 bases between them. This CDR3 spans 14 amino acids. Germline V gene sequence: CDR1 SNHLY, CDR2 FYNNEI. The DNA for the CDR3 is TGTGCCAGCAGCAGGGGTTCTGCCTTTGGCGGCTACACCTTC. The encoded protein is CASSRGSAFGGYTF.

This clone was seen a handful of times. The DNA for the CDR3 is TGTGCCAGCAGCTTAGCGGTCAGGGAGAACTATGGCTACACCTTC. Encoded protein: CASSLAVRENYGYTF. V and J are TRBV7-2 and TRBJ1-2, with TRBD1 as a possible D gene (5 bases). With 0 bases removed from V and 2 bases from J, the gap between germline ends came to 10 bases. The CDR3 covers 15 residues. Germline assignment: CDR1 SGHTA and CDR2 FQGNSA.

The rearrangement joins TRBV5-4 to TRBJ2-3; D remains unclear. CDR3 length equals 15 residues. Between the trimmed V and J ends, which lost 1 base and 2 bases, there was a span of 11 bases. CDR1 is SGHNT and CDR2 is YYREEE in the germline V gene (reference sequence). CDR3 amino acids: CASSLSPGPTDTQYF. The CDR3 DNA reads as TGTGCCAGCAGCTTGTCCCCAGGTCCCACAGATACGCAGTATTTT.

V usage is TRBV7-2 and J usage is TRBJ2-7; 9 nucleotides agree with TRBD1. Trimming cost V 6 bases and J 6 bases; bases outside gene matches: 9. The CDR3 is 14 residues long. The germline V gene has CDR1 SGHTA and CDR2 FQGNSA. CDR3 in amino acids: CASSQGQGQGEQYF. Here the CDR3 DNA reads TGTGCCAGCAGTCAGGGACAGGGCCAGGGCGAGCAGTACTTC.

This chain joins TRBV6-4 and TRBJ2-3; no reliable D call. The CDR3 loop spans 14 amino acids. Germline V CDR1 and CDR2: MRHNA, SNTAGT. Trimming pared 4 bases from V and 3 bases from J, leaving 11 bases between. The CDR3 sequence is CASSAEVGTDTQYF. CDR3 DNA sequence: TGTGCCAGCAGTGCAGAGGTCGGGACAGATACGCAGTATTTT.

V is TRBV19 and J is TRBJ2-2; TRBD1 matches 11 bases. V lost 5 bases and J lost 0; bases outside the gene matches: 8. The CDR3 loop spans 18 amino acids. Looked up from germline, CDR1 is LNHDA and CDR2 is SQIVND (reference sequence). In DNA form, the CDR3 reads TGTGCCAGTAGTCCCCGGACAGGGGGCTCTTCGAACACCGGGGAGCTGTTTTTT. Residues: CASSPRTGGSSNTGELFF.

This clone was counted between two and nine times. This sequence joins TRBV9 and TRBJ2-2; 11 bases align to TRBD1. In germline, CDR1 is SGDLS, CDR2 YYNGEE. The CDR3 has 19 residues. The ends lost 3 bases at V and 4 bases at J; junction bases unmatched: 14. CDR3 bases: TGTGCCAGCAGCGCCAATTGGCAATCCGGGACAGGGGGCACCGGGGAGCTGTTTTTT. It specifies CASSANWQSGTGGTGELFF. The full variable domain, rest sourced from reference TRBV9 and TRBJ2-2, is DSGVTQTPKHLITATGQRVTLRCSPRSGDLSVYWYQQSLDQGLQFLIQYYNGEERAKGNILERFSAQQFPDLHSELNLSSLELGDSALYFCASSANWQSGTGGTGELFFGEGSRLTVL.

There are a few counts of this clone. This chain joins TRBV7-9 and TRBJ1-1, with 7 bases matching TRBD1. The germline V gene encodes CDR1 SEHNR and CDR2 FQNEAQ (reference sequence). J was trimmed by 1 base and V by 5 bases; bases with no gene match: 4. This CDR3 is 14 amino acids long. In DNA form, the CDR3 reads TGTGCCAGCAGCGCCGGGACAGAGAACACTGAAGCTTTCTTT. Translating it yields CASSAGTENTEAFF.

The genes are TRBV7-3 and TRBJ2-3; no firm D call. The germline V and J ends were trimmed by 4 bases and 3 bases, with 8 bases remaining between them. This CDR3 has 13 amino acids. Germline-derived CDR1 and CDR2 are SGHTA and FQGTGA. The CDR3 loop reads CASSSPQTDTQYF. CDR3 coding DNA: TGTGCCAGCAGCTCCCCCCAGACAGATACGCAGTATTTT.

This clone was counted between two and nine times. The chain links TRBV11-2 to TRBJ1-6, with a possible D match to TRBD1 (5 bases). Trimming stripped 0 bases from V and 6 bases from J, with 9 bases between. The germline V gene has CDR1 SGHAT and CDR2 FQNNGV. This CDR3 has 15 residues. The CDR3: CASSLEGASNSPLHF. For the CDR3, the DNA is TGTGCCAGCAGCTTAGAAGGGGCATCTAATTCACCCCTCCACTTT.

This clone was seen only a few times. The V call is TRBV10-3, the J call TRBJ2-1, with TRBD2 matching over 12 bases. Germline CDR1 reads ENHRY; CDR2 reads SYGVKD. V dropped 6 bases and J dropped 5; count of bases not matched to a gene: 5. CDR3 size: 15 residues. CDR3 sequence reads: CAISRTSGGNNEQFF. The CDR3 DNA sequence: TGTGCCATCAGCCGAACTAGCGGGGGGAACAATGAGCAGTTCTTC.

The V and J genes are TRBV6-1 and TRBJ2-7; TRBD1 aligns across 8 bases. Per germline, CDR1 MNHNS and CDR2 SASEGT. The J segment lost 1 base and the V segment lost 5 bases, leaving 4 bases of the junction unmatched. This CDR3 spans 14 amino acids. In DNA form, the CDR3 reads TGTGCCAGCAGTTTACGGACAGGGTCCTACGAGCAGTACTTC. It is translated as CASSLRTGSYEQYF.

The chain combines TRBV7-2 with TRBJ1-1, with 10 nucleotides matching TRBD1. Germline V lookup: CDR1 SGHTA, CDR2 FQGNSA. The CDR3 length is 16 residues. After removal of 5 bases from V and 4 bases from J, the junction contained 10 bases not matched to a gene. The CDR3, as DNA: TGTGCCAGCAGCCGGGGGACAGGGGCAGGGGGCACTGAAGCTTTCTTT. Translating gives CASSRGTGAGGTEAFF.

This chain links TRBV2 with TRBJ1-2; D call uncertain. V was cut by 5 bases and J by 3 bases, with 10 bases left in between. The CDR3 consists of 13 residues. CDR1 is SNHLY, CDR2 FYNNEI, per germline. CDR3 loop: CASSQVRDYGYTF. DNA of the CDR3: TGTGCCAGCAGTCAGGTCCGGGACTATGGCTACACCTTC.

The chain has TRBV29-1 and TRBJ2-5; a possible D gene is TRBD2 (6 bases). The CDR3 consists of 12 residues. Germline assignment: CDR1 SQVTM and CDR2 ANQGSEA. Trimming cost V 2 bases and J 5 bases, with 9 bases left between them. CDR3 coding DNA: TGCAGCGTTGAATGGCTAGCGGAGACCCAGTACTTC. Its translation: CSVEWLAETQYF. The whole variable domain, remainder taken from reference TRBV29-1 and TRBJ2-5, is SAVISQKPSRDICQRGTSLTIQCQVDSQVTMMFWYRQQPGQSLTLIATANQGSEATYESGFVIDKFPISRPNLTFSTLTVSNMSPEDSSIYLCSVEWLAETQYFGPGTRLLVL.